A selection of T cell receptor beta chains follows, all from one sample in a study of shared clonotypes between healthy human individuals. The data were produced by immunoSEQ multiplex PCR, yet TCRdb's version contains in-frame clones alone and is incomplete. The repertoire consists of about 700,000 clones, with roughly 70% occurring once and the leading ten covering 1.5% to 2%. The sample was memory CD4+ T cells sorted from blood. These receptors were obtained from a woman aged 25-40 years in good health. The CDR3 runs from the conserved cysteine through the conserved F or W. A D gene is named only where the DNA matches it firmly.

d_gene	v_gene	j_gene	CDR3aa
TRBD1	TRBV28	TRBJ1-5	CAIDRGNQPQHF
.	TRBV5-1	TRBJ2-7	CASSVQTGGAEQYF
.	TRBV19	TRBJ1-5	CASRGDGYQPQHF
.	TRBV15	TRBJ1-5	CATGGVGRVDQPQHF
.	TRBV11-2	TRBJ1-5	CASSLVGNQPQHF
.	TRBV6-5	TRBJ2-7	CASSYSSEVIYEQYF
TRBD2	TRBV27	.	CASSCGRHHEQYF
.	TRBV29-1	TRBJ2-3	CSVRIAASTDTQYF
TRBD1	TRBV2	TRBJ1-4	CASRLGQGIGSGEKLFF
.	TRBV29-1	TRBJ2-1	CSVKRLLGGSYNEQFF
TRBD2	TRBV4-1	TRBJ2-7	CASSQQVASGSFLYEQYF
.	TRBV19	TRBJ2-7	CASSIRGWADLYEQYF
.	TRBV2	TRBJ2-3	CASKSDTSTDTQYF
TRBD1	TRBV5-1	TRBJ1-5	CASSLGTGGNQPQHF
.	TRBV30	TRBJ2-1	CAWSREAKVGEQFF
.	TRBV19	TRBJ2-7	CASSRTSEPYEQYF
.	TRBV9	TRBJ1-1	CASSVVWDTEAFF
.	TRBV19	TRBJ1-5	CASSIGGLRSNQPQHF
.	TRBV5-1	TRBJ2-3	CASSLAQGPSTDTQYF
TRBD2	TRBV14	TRBJ2-1	CASSLHRTSGNNEQFF
TRBD1	TRBV27	TRBJ1-1	CASSRTGGRSWTEAFF
TRBD1	TRBV28	TRBJ2-7	CASSSSGTGMSYEQYF
.	TRBV19	TRBJ1-4	CASSITRGVGEKLFF
TRBD1	TRBV29-1	TRBJ2-1	CSVGGQGAGEQFF
.	TRBV19	TRBJ2-2	CASQYLGQVAGELFF
TRBD2	TRBV6-5	TRBJ2-1	CASSLGTSLYNEQFF
.	TRBV5-1	TRBJ2-3	CASRVWGADDTQYF
.	TRBV5-1	TRBJ1-4	CASSVNEVGKLFF
.	TRBV15	TRBJ2-7	CATSRALVSEQYF
TRBD2	TRBV19	TRBJ2-7	CASSILRTSGSEQYF
.	TRBV6-1	TRBJ2-3	CASSDPGRPPTDTQYF
TRBD1	TRBV2	TRBJ1-5	CASTPTGVNQPQHF
.	TRBV5-1	TRBJ1-6	CASRDIRSPLHF
TRBD1	TRBV6-1	TRBJ2-7	CASSGSMTGGNNEQYF
.	TRBV6-5	TRBJ1-2	CASSTAESSYTF
TRBD2	TRBV30	TRBJ2-1	CAWRRPGGFNEQFF
TRBD1	TRBV10-3	TRBJ2-5	CAISGTGIETQYF
.	TRBV29-1	TRBJ1-1	CSVATGLEAEAFF
.	TRBV18	TRBJ2-5	CASSPEFQETQYF
TRBD2	TRBV28	TRBJ2-7	CASSSRTSGRYEQYF
TRBD2	TRBV28	TRBJ2-2	CASKTSGRELFF
.	TRBV2	TRBJ2-6	CASSERPGANVLTF
.	TRBV4-2	TRBJ1-5	CASSQIGGQAYSNQPQHF
.	TRBV5-1	TRBJ2-7	CASSLSFGDPSYEQYF
TRBD2	TRBV10-2	TRBJ2-1	CASTGLAGSSEQFF
.	TRBV25-1	TRBJ2-7	CARATSYEQYF
TRBD1	TRBV6-1	TRBJ1-2	CASSDPQGGSYGYTF
.	TRBV28	TRBJ2-7	CASRILGDEQYF
.	TRBV29-1	TRBJ2-1	CSGWYSYNEQFF
TRBD2	TRBV27	TRBJ2-3	CASSLAGGIDTQYF
.	TRBV5-1	TRBJ1-2	CASSLAGQGYTF
TRBD1	TRBV7-9	TRBJ2-5	CASTIPQGAIQETQYF
.	TRBV7-3	TRBJ2-2	CASSPAAYPGELFF
.	TRBV7-2	TRBJ2-5	CASSLTRQGRVETQYF
.	TRBV30	TRBJ2-3	CAWSVDTQYF